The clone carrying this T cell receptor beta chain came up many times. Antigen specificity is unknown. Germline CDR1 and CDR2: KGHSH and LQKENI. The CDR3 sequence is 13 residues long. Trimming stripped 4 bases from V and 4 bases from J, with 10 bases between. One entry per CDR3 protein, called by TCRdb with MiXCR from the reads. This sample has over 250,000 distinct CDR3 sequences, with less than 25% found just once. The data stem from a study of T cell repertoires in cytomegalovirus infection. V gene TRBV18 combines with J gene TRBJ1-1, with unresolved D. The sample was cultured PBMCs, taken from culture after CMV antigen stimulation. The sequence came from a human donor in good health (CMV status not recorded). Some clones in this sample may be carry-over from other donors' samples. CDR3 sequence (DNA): TGTGCCAGCTCACTGGTTCCGGGCACTGAAGCTTTCTTT. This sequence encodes CASSLVPGTEAFF.